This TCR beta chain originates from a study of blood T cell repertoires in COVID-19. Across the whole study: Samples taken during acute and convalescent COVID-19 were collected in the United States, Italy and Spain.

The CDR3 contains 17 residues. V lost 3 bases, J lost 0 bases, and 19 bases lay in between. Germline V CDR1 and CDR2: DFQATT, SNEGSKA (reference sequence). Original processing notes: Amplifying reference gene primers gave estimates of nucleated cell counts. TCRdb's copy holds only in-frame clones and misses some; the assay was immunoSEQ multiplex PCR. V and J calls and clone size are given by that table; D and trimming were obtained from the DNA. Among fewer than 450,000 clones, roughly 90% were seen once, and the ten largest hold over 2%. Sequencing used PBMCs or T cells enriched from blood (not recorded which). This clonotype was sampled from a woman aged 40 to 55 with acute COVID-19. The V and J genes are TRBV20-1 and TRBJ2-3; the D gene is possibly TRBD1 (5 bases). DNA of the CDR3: TGCAGTGCTAGTCGCCTCGCCCAGGGTTCGAGCACAGATACGCAGTATTTT. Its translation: CSASRLAQGSSTDTQYF.